The 29 T cell receptor beta chains below come from one sample, sequenced in a study of shared clonotypes between healthy human individuals. Assay: immunoSEQ multiplex PCR; the TCRdb copy retains only in-frame clones and omits some. The sample shows 1.5 million to 1.9 million clones, about 98% of them seen only once. The sequenced sample was naive CD4+ T cells sorted from blood. As to subset: CD45RA+ positively selected. The source is a man aged 25-40 years in good health.

CDR3 in amino acids: CASSLLVTGNTEAFF. The CDR3 region has the DNA TGTGCCAGCAGTTTGTTGGTGACAGGGAACACTGAAGCTTTCTTT. The chain has TRBV6-6 and TRBJ1-1, with a tentative D call TRBD1 (6 bases). Trimming took 4 bases from V and 1 from J, leaving 13 bases between them. Germline CDR1 MNHNY, CDR2 SVGAGI (reference sequence). The CDR3 spans 15 residues.

The rearrangement links TRBV28 to TRBJ2-7; tentative D call: TRBD1 (6 bases). V lost 4 bases and J 6 bases, leaving 19 bases between the germline ends. Germline values: CDR1 MDHEN, CDR2 SYDVKM. There are 15 residues in the CDR3. The CDR3 is CASSSTGLTSPEQYF. Written as DNA, the CDR3 is TGTGCCAGCAGTTCAACAGGGTTAACCTCACCCGAGCAGTACTTC.

The chain couples TRBV4-1 to TRBJ2-1; D not resolved. V shed 3 bases and J shed 8 bases, with 14 bases lying between them. From germline, CDR1 is MGHRA and CDR2 YSYEKL. The length of the CDR3 is 14 residues. CDR3 sequence reads: CASSQAPGWDEQFF. The CDR3 nucleotides read TGCGCCAGCAGCCAGGCCCCCGGTTGGGATGAGCAGTTCTTC.

This rearrangement joins TRBV5-1 to TRBJ1-3, with 9 bases identical to TRBD1. V lost 3 bases, J lost 4 bases, and 5 bases stayed unmatched. Germline V gene sequence: CDR1 SGHRS, CDR2 YFSETQ. This CDR3 region has 15 residues. The CDR3 loop reads CASSWGTGRGNTIYF. In DNA form, the CDR3 reads TGCGCCAGCAGCTGGGGGACAGGGCGAGGAAACACCATATATTTT. The full variable domain, with the rest looked up from reference TRBV5-1 and TRBJ1-3, is KAGVTQTPRYLIKTRGQQVTLSCSPISGHRSVSWYQQTPGQGLQFLFEYFSETQRNKGNFPGRFSGRQFSNSRSEMNVSTLELGDSALYLCASSWGTGRGNTIYFGEGSWLTVV.

This chain connects TRBV29-1 to TRBJ2-1; 8 nucleotides align to TRBD2. The CDR3 runs 14 residues. With V trimmed by 6 bases and J by 2 bases, 6 bases remained unmatched. The germline V gene encodes CDR1 SQVTM and CDR2 ANQGSEA. The CDR3: CSVASGSTYNEQFF. In DNA, the CDR3 is TGCAGCGTAGCCAGCGGGAGCACCTACAATGAGCAGTTCTTC.

The chain has TRBV28 and TRBJ1-5; 11 positions match TRBD1. Germline V CDR1 and CDR2: MDHEN, SYDVKM. After removal of 7 bases from V and 7 bases from J, the junction contained 6 bases not matched to a gene. CDR3 length: 14 amino acids. CDR3 sequence: CASNWGTGGQPQHF. DNA for the CDR3: TGTGCCAGCAATTGGGGGACAGGGGGACAGCCCCAGCATTTT.

The CDR3 DNA follows: TGTGCCAGCAGCTTAGAAGGGACTTTCCTGGGTGAGCAGTACTTC. Amino acid sequence: CASSLEGTFLGEQYF. The chain employs TRBV7-8 and TRBJ2-7; D may be TRBD2 (6 bases). The CDR3 totals 15 residues. Germline-derived CDR1 and CDR2 are SGHVS and FQNEAQ. The V gene lost 1 base and the J gene lost 7 bases, with 17 bases spanning the gap.

V and J are TRBV5-1 and TRBJ2-7; no firm D call. Deletions cut 0 bases from V and 5 bases from J, with 12 bases between. The CDR3 extends over 14 amino acids. Looked up from germline, CDR1 is SGHRS and CDR2 is YFSETQ. CDR3 protein: CASSLALVSDEQYF. The CDR3 coding sequence is TGCGCCAGCAGCTTGGCCCTCGTCTCGGACGAGCAGTACTTC.

In the case of this clone: Germline is not matched at one junction end, which may reflect a read error. The sample holds other DNA sequences that translate to the same CDR3. The V call is TRBV7-7, the J call TRBJ2-7; D gene ambiguous. Germline values: CDR1 SSHAT, CDR2 FNYEAQ (reference sequence). The CDR3 is 14 amino acids. DNA of the CDR3: TGTGCTAGCAGCTTAGGAACTGGCTCCTACGAGCAGTACTTC. It yields the protein CASSLGTGSYEQYF.

V usage is TRBV5-1 and J usage is TRBJ2-3, with TRBD2 as a possible D gene (6 bases). Per the germline V gene, CDR1 is SGHRS and CDR2 is YFSETQ. V dropped 4 bases and J dropped 5 bases, with 17 bases sitting between them. The CDR3 spans 15 residues. The DNA for the CDR3 is TGCGCCAGCAGCCCTAGGGCCCTCGGGGGAGATACGCAGTATTTT. It encodes CASSPRALGGDTQYF.

This rearrangement joins TRBV7-9 to TRBJ2-1; 8 bases are a match to TRBD2. This CDR3 is built from 16 residues. Germline V gene lookup returns CDR1 SEHNR and CDR2 FQNEAQ (reference sequence). J gave up 8 bases and V 5 bases, and 14 bases lay outside the gene matches. This CDR3 reads CASSATGTRNVYEQFF. CDR3 DNA sequence: TGTGCCAGCAGCGCCACCGGGACTAGAAATGTTTATGAGCAGTTCTTC.

This clone was detected once. V is TRBV5-8 and J is TRBJ2-5; 7 positions match TRBD2. The CDR3 loop spans 16 amino acids. Germline V gives CDR1 SGHTS, CDR2 YDEGEE. V lost 1 base and J lost 2; bases outside the gene matches: 8. CDR3 protein: CASSLRTRREQETQYF. The CDR3, as DNA: TGTGCCAGCAGCTTGAGGACGAGGCGGGAGCAAGAGACCCAGTACTTC.

As regards this clone: This sample includes further DNA sequences coding for the same CDR3. The CDR3 region is CASSPPGLAGEQYF. CDR3 bases: TGTGCCAGCTCACCACCGGGGTTAGCAGGCGAGCAGTACTTC. The chain has TRBV18 and TRBJ2-7; D call uncertain. There are 14 residues in the CDR3. Per germline, CDR1 KGHSH and CDR2 LQKENI. V shed 0 bases and J shed 6 bases, with 12 bases lying between them. Full variable domain (remainder filled in from reference TRBV18 and TRBJ2-7): NAGVMQNPRHLVRRRGQEARLRCSPMKGHSHVYWYRQLPEEGLKFMVYLQKENIIDESGMPKERFSAEFPKEGPSILRIQQVVRGDSAAYFCASSPPGLAGEQYFGPGTRLTVT.

This chain joins TRBV10-2 and TRBJ1-2, with D maybe TRBD1 (5 bases). Deletions cut 7 bases from V and 2 bases from J, with 14 bases between. Germline V CDR1 and CDR2: WSHSY, SAAADI. This CDR3 spans 14 amino acids. CDR3 region: CASTVTAENYGYTF. CDR3 sequence (DNA): TGCGCCAGCACCGTGACAGCCGAGAACTATGGCTACACCTTC.

The chain has TRBV28 and TRBJ2-3, with D perhaps matching TRBD2 (5 bases). The V gene's germline CDR1 is MDHEN and CDR2 SYDVKM. Trimming stripped 2 bases from V and 5 bases from J, with 20 bases between. CDR3 length: 17 residues. The CDR3 DNA reads TGTGCCAGCAGTTTACCCCGGACTGACCCGTCAGGAGATACGCAGTATTTT. Its protein product is CASSLPRTDPSGDTQYF. The whole variable domain, remainder taken from reference TRBV28 and TRBJ2-3, is DVKVTQSSRYLVKRTGEKVFLECVQDMDHENMFWYRQDPGLGLRLIYFSYDVKMKEKGDIPEGYSVSREKKERFSLILESASTNQTSMYLCASSLPRTDPSGDTQYFGPGTRLTVL.

As for this clone: The sample holds other DNA sequences that translate to the same CDR3. The chain employs TRBV5-1 and TRBJ2-5, with D possibly matching TRBD1 (6 bases). This CDR3 contains 13 residues. CDR1 is SGHRS, CDR2 YFSETQ, per germline. Deletions cut 1 base from V and 5 bases from J, with 9 bases between. The DNA for the CDR3 is TGCGCCAGCAGCTTGCAGGGGCAGGAGACCCAGTACTTC. It yields the protein CASSLQGQETQYF.

The CDR3 is CSVADPERGPGEPYEQYF. The CDR3 DNA is TGCAGCGTTGCCGACCCTGAACGGGGCCCAGGAGAACCTTACGAGCAGTACTTC. The gene calls are TRBV29-1 and TRBJ2-7; D may match TRBD1 or TRBD2 (5 bases each). Per germline, CDR1 SQVTM and CDR2 ANQGSEA. This CDR3 is 18 amino acids long. The germline V and J ends were trimmed by 4 bases and 4 bases, with 29 bases remaining between them.

This CDR3 is CASSPRRESYEQYF. The CDR3 DNA follows: TGTGCCAGCAGCCCGCGGCGGGAGAGTTACGAGCAGTACTTC. The chain has TRBV7-2 and TRBJ2-7; the match to TRBD2 covers 7 bases. V dropped 5 bases and J dropped 4; count of bases not matched to a gene: 8. The CDR3 is made up of 14 amino acids. The germline V gene has CDR1 SGHTA and CDR2 FQGNSA.

The J gene is TRBJ2-1, the V gene TRBV6-6, with a weak D call TRBD2 (6 bases). V lost 1 base and J lost 7, with 11 bases in between. CDR3 size: 14 residues. CDR1 and CDR2 from the germline V gene are MNHNY and SVGAGI (reference sequence). The CDR3 region is CASSYFAAGNEQFF. The CDR3 bases are TGTGCCAGCAGTTACTTTGCTGCGGGGAATGAGCAGTTCTTC.

The chain has TRBV13 and TRBJ2-1, with D tentatively TRBD1 or TRBD2 (6 bases each). V lost 1 base and J lost 4, with 11 bases in between. This CDR3 has 15 amino acids. CDR1 and CDR2 (germline): PRHDT, FYEKMQ (reference sequence). CDR3 bases: TGTGCCAGCAGCTTAGCTGGGGGGCTATACAATGAGCAGTTCTTC. This gives the protein CASSLAGGLYNEQFF.

CDR3 protein: CASSRVQGPLDGELFF. The CDR3, as DNA: TGTGCCAGCAGCCGAGTCCAGGGGCCCCTCGACGGGGAGCTGTTTTTT. The gene calls are TRBV7-9 and TRBJ2-2, with a weak D call TRBD1 (6 bases). The CDR3 runs to 16 residues. The V gene's germline CDR1 is SEHNR and CDR2 FQNEAQ (reference sequence). V lost 5 bases to trimming and J lost 7 bases, with 20 bases between them.

Details on this clone: Other nucleotide sequences from this sample produce the same CDR3. The chain recombines TRBV5-1 with TRBJ2-7; perhaps TRBD1 as D (8 bases). The CDR3 has 14 residues. V was pared by 4 bases and J by 4 bases, with 15 bases between. Germline values: CDR1 SGHRS, CDR2 YFSETQ. In DNA form, the CDR3 reads TGCGCCAGCAGCCAAACAGGGGGGGCTTACGAGCAGTACTTC. This translates into CASSQTGGAYEQYF.

V and J are TRBV30 and TRBJ2-5, with 10 bases fitting TRBD1. The V gene end was trimmed by 5 bases and the J gene end by 5 bases; junction bases not matched to a gene: 17. The CDR3 extends over 17 amino acids. CDR1 is GTSNPN and CDR2 is SVGIG in the germline V gene (reference sequence). CDR3 DNA sequence: TGTGCCTGGGCCAACCACCGGGACAGGGGTGCTGTTGAGACCCAGTACTTC. It is translated as CAWANHRDRGAVETQYF.

The J gene is TRBJ2-1, the V gene TRBV7-2; no reliable D call. This CDR3 contains 16 residues. The germline V gene encodes CDR1 SGHTA and CDR2 FQGNSA. V shed 2 bases and J shed 4 bases, with 15 bases lying between them. CDR3 in DNA: TGTGCCAGCAGCTTACGCCCTCCGAGCCGATACAATGAGCAGTTCTTC. Its protein is CASSLRPPSRYNEQFF.

The chain couples TRBV28 to TRBJ1-1; 9 bases fit TRBD1. The CDR3 has 16 amino acids. CDR1 is MDHEN, CDR2 SYDVKM, per germline. Germline trimming cut 4 bases from V and 5 bases from J; bases unmatched to any gene: 11. The CDR3 region has the DNA TGTGCCAGCAGTTCTGACAGGGGGACAGGGTGGACTGAAGCTTTCTTT. It is translated as CASSSDRGTGWTEAFF.

This chain uses TRBV4-3 with TRBJ2-2; D is perhaps TRBD1 (5 bases). The germline V and J ends were trimmed by 0 bases and 1 base, with 15 bases remaining between them. The CDR3 length is 18 residues. Germline V gives CDR1 LGHNA, CDR2 YSLEER. The CDR3 DNA follows: TGCGCCAGCAGCCAAGATTTGTTTCGGCAGGGGAACACCGGGGAGCTGTTTTTT. Protein sequence: CASSQDLFRQGNTGELFF.

The genes are TRBV9 and TRBJ2-3, with TRBD2 matching over 8 bases. The CDR3 sequence is 17 residues long. The V and J ends lost 3 bases and 0 bases, in that order; junction bases with no gene match: 9. CDR1 and CDR2 from the germline V gene are SGDLS and YYNGEE. The CDR3 DNA reads TGTGCCAGCAGCGAAAACCCGGGGGGGTTGAGCACAGATACGCAGTATTTT. It is translated as CASSENPGGLSTDTQYF.

This clone has just a few counts. The sample carries other DNA sequences with the same CDR3. The chain joins TRBV5-1 to TRBJ2-3; the D is unclear. V dropped 2 bases and J dropped 1 base, with 2 bases sitting between them. CDR3 length: 12 residues. Per germline, CDR1 SGHRS and CDR2 YFSETQ. The CDR3 DNA reads TGCGCCAGCAGCTTCGGCACAGATACGCAGTATTTT. This sequence encodes CASSFGTDTQYF.

Concerning this clone: Other DNA sequences within the sample encode an identical CDR3. This sequence joins TRBV19 and TRBJ2-3; TRBD2 matches at 13 bases. CDR1 and CDR2 from the germline V gene are LNHDA and SQIVND (reference sequence). The CDR3 is made up of 15 amino acids. Trimming removed 7 bases from V and 3 bases from J; junction bases left unmatched: 4. The CDR3 bases are TGTGCCAGTACCAGACTAGCGGGAGGAACAGATACGCAGTATTTT. Translating gives CASTRLAGGTDTQYF.